This T cell receptor (beta chain) was documented in a study of beta chain features in type 1 diabetes. Study outcomes and limitations: Moderate yet significant TCRB CDR3 shortening was seen in Type 1 diabetes patients in all four CD4+ subsets.

cDNA synthesis used the whole RNA isolate, giving expressed TCRB sequences. Produced via immunoSEQ multiplex PCR; TCRdb's table is partial and in-frame only. The table has about 640,000 clones, around 12% seen once. Germline V gives CDR1 MDHEN, CDR2 SYDVKM. Trimming took 6 bases from V and 0 from J, leaving 4 bases between them. This CDR3 contains 12 residues. Only a few counts were recorded for this clone. Its antigen is as yet unknown. V usage is TRBV28 and J usage is TRBJ2-3; unclear D gene. This receptor was taken from a young man with type 1 diabetes. Specimen: naive CD4+ T cells from blood. The CDR3 coding sequence is TGTGCCAGCAGGTCTAGCACAGATACGCAGTATTTT. It codes for CASRSSTDTQYF.